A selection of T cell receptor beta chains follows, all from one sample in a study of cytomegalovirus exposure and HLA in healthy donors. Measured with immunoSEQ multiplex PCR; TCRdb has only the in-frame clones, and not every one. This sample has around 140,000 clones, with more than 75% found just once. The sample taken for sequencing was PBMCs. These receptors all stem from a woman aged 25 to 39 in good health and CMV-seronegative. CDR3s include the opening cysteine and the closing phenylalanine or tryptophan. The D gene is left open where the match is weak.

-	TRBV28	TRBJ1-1	CASSAIQGRPEAFF	TGTGCCAGCAGTGCGATACAGGGTCGTCCTGAAGCTTTCTTT
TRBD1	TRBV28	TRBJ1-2	CASSLPSQGGYIYGYTF	TGTGCCAGCAGTTTACCCTCGCAGGGGGGATACATCTATGGCTACACCTTC
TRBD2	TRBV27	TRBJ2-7	CASSLWAGVYEQYF	TGTGCCAGCAGTTTATGGGCGGGAGTATACGAGCAGTACTTC
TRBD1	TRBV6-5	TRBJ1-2	CASSYSGQENYGYTF	TGTGCCAGCAGTTACTCGGGACAGGAAAACTATGGCTACACCTTC
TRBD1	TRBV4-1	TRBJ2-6	CASRAPGQGSGANVLTF	TGCGCCAGCAGAGCTCCGGGACAGGGATCTGGGGCCAACGTCCTGACTTTC
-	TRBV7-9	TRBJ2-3	CASSSPPNQRGDTQYF	TGTGCCAGCAGCTCGCCCCCCAATCAACGGGGAGATACGCAGTATTTT
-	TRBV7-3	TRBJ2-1	CASSLGTPRTDEQFF	TGTGCCAGCAGTTTAGGGACTCCCCGCACCGATGAGCAGTTCTTC
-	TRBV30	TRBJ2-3	CAWSQGSTDTQYF	TGTGCCTGGAGTCAGGGATCAACAGATACGCAGTATTTT
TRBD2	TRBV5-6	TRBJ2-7	CASTGHGGSSYEQYF	TGTGCCAGCACCGGTCACGGGGGGAGCTCCTACGAGCAGTACTTC
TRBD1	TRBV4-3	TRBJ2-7	CASSQQRSPGQRPEQYF	TGCGCCAGCAGCCAACAAAGATCCCCGGGACAGAGACCGGAGCAGTACTTC
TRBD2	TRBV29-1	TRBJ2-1	CSVDSPGGSYNEQFF	TGCAGCGTTGATTCCCCGGGAGGCTCCTACAATGAGCAGTTCTTC
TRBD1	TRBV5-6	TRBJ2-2	CASSPTGGAGTGELFF	TGTGCCAGCAGCCCCACAGGGGGCGCGGGCACCGGGGAGCTGTTTTTT
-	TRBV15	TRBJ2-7	CATRDPLAGNPYEQYF	TGTGCCACCAGAGACCCACTCGCGGGGAACCCCTACGAGCAGTACTTC
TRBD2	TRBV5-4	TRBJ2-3	CASSSLASTDTQYF	TGTGCCAGCAGCTCACTAGCGTCCACAGATACGCAGTATTTT
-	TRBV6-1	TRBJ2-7	CASSSRIEGTEQYF	TGTGCCAGCAGTTCTCGAATAGAGGGTACAGAGCAGTACTTC
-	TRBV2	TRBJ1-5	CASSELQGDQPQHF	TGTGCCAGCAGTGAATTACAGGGAGACCAGCCCCAGCATTTT
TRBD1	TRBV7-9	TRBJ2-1	CASSKDRDRTYNEQFF	TGTGCCAGCAGCAAAGACCGGGACAGGACCTACAATGAGCAGTTCTTC